The next 7 T cell receptor beta chains were all read from a single sample in a study of T cells in Graves' hyperthyroidism and ophthalmopathy. RNA transcripts were the template for amplifying TCR beta CDR3 regions. First-round RT-PCR with HTBI primers amplified the TCR CDR3 region. TCRdb used MiXCR to reprocess the multiplex PCR reads, holding one entry per CDR3 protein. The repertoire has 550,000 to 700,000 distinct CDR3 sequences, more than 45% of them found once; the top ten carry 15% to 20%. Sequenced sample: peripheral blood or thyroid tissue (not recorded which). Receptor source: an adult woman with Graves' disease, either hyperthyroidism or ophthalmopathy (not recorded which).

The gene calls are TRBV29-1 and TRBJ1-5, with D unresolved. V dropped 4 bases and J dropped 0 bases, with 10 bases sitting between them. This CDR3 is 14 amino acids long. CDR1 is SQVTM and CDR2 is ANQGSEA in the germline V gene. The CDR3 loop reads CSVVWEGSNQPQHF. Written as DNA, the CDR3 is TGCAGCGTTGTATGGGAAGGTAGCAATCAGCCCCAGCATTTT.

This clonotype has ten or more counts. V usage is TRBV7-9 and J usage is TRBJ2-5, with TRBD2 matching over 9 bases. The CDR3 consists of 17 residues. The germline V gene has CDR1 SEHNR and CDR2 FQNEAQ (reference sequence). J was trimmed by 5 bases and V by 5 bases; bases with no gene match: 15. CDR3 protein: CASSARLAEGGRETQYF. As DNA, the CDR3 is TGTGCCAGCAGCGCCCGACTAGCGGAGGGCGGAAGGGAGACCCAGTACTTC.

This clonotype came up many times. The chain is built from TRBV7-9 and TRBJ2-5; D is possibly TRBD1 or TRBD2 (7 bases each). V shed 6 bases and J shed 4 bases, with 18 bases lying between them. This CDR3 spans 15 amino acids. In germline, CDR1 is SEHNR, CDR2 FQNEAQ (reference sequence). Written as DNA, the CDR3 is TGTGCCAGCAGTCCAGGACTCAGGGGGGGAGAGACCCAGTACTTC. Residues: CASSPGLRGGETQYF.

This clonotype has a single count. The chain combines TRBV10-2 with TRBJ1-2; D is possibly TRBD1 (6 bases). Per germline, CDR1 WSHSY and CDR2 SAAADI. V was pared by 4 bases and J by 0 bases, with 9 bases between. The CDR3 has 14 residues. The DNA for the CDR3 is TGCGCCAGCAGTGGTGGGGGCCCTAACTATGGCTACACCTTC. Translation: CASSGGGPNYGYTF.

CDR3 DNA: TGCAGCGTTGACGGCGGGAGGACTGGGGAGACCCAGTACTTC. Its translation: CSVDGGRTGETQYF. The J gene is TRBJ2-5, the V gene TRBV29-1, with 8 bases that match TRBD2. After removal of 3 bases from V and 5 bases from J, the junction contained 8 bases not matched to a gene. Germline loops: CDR1 SQVTM, CDR2 ANQGSEA. The CDR3 consists of 14 residues.

In this sample, this clonotype turned up many times. The chain recombines TRBV15 with TRBJ1-6; D gene unclear. Germline V gives CDR1 LNHNV, CDR2 YYDKDF (reference sequence). The CDR3 has 14 amino acids. Trimming shortened V by 0 bases and J by 8 bases, and 8 bases separated the two germline ends. The CDR3 DNA reads as TGTGCCACCAGCAGAGATCTAGCGGATTCACCCCTCCACTTT. It specifies CATSRDLADSPLHF.

This clonotype was detected only a few times. A much larger clone differs from this one at a single base, so this may be a read error. The genes are TRBV20-1 and TRBJ2-7; no clear D gene. CDR3 size: 13 residues. Germline V lookup: CDR1 DFQATT, CDR2 SNEGSKA (reference sequence). The CDR3 is CSARDGPIYGQYF. The CDR3 DNA follows: TGCAGTGCTAGAGATGGACCCATTTACGGGCAGTACTTC.